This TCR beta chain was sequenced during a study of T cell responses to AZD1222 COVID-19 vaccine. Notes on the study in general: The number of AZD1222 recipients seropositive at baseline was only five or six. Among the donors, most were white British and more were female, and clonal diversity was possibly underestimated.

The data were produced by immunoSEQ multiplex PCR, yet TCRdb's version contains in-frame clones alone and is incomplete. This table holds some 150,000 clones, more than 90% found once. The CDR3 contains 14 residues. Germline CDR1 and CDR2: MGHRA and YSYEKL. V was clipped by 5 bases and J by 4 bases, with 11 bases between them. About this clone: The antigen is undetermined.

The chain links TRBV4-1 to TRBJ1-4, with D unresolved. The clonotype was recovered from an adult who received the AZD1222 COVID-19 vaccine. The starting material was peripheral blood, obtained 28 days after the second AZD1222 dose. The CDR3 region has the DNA TGCGCCAGCAGCATCCGGGCCTTTAATGAAAAACTGTTTTTT. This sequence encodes CASSIRAFNEKLFF.